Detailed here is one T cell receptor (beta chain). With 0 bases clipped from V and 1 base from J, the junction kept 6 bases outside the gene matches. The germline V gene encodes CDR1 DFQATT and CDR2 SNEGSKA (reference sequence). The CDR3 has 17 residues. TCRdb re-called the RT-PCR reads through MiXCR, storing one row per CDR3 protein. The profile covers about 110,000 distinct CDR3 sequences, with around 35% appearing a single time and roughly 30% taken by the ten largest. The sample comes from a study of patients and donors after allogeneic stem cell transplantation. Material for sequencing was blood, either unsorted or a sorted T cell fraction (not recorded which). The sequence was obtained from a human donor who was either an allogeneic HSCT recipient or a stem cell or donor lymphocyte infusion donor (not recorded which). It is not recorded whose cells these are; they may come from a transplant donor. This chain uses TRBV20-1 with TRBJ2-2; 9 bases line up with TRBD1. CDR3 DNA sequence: TGCAGTGCTAGAGACCCAACAGGGGGCCGGAACACCGGGGAGCTGTTTTTT. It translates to CSARDPTGGRNTGELFF.